Listed here are 2 T cell receptor beta chains from one sample, sequenced in a study of blood T cell repertoires in COVID-19. The method was immunoSEQ multiplex PCR; TCRdb's version includes in-frame clones alone and lacks a portion of them. The sample lists 250,000 to 350,000 clones, approximately 87% occurring once. The specimen was peripheral blood. These receptors were obtained from a woman in her 50s who had recovered from COVID-19.

The rearrangement uses TRBV28 and TRBJ2-7; D may be TRBD1 (7 bases). Germline V lookup: CDR1 MDHEN, CDR2 SYDVKM. V was clipped by 8 bases and J by 3 bases, with 14 bases between them. The CDR3 has 13 amino acids. The CDR3 reads CASRGTAIYEQYF. CDR3 DNA: TGTGCCAGCCGCGGGACAGCCATCTACGAGCAGTACTTC. Using reference TRBV28 and TRBJ2-7 for the parts outside the CDR3, the full variable domain is DVKVTQSSRYLVKRTGEKVFLECVQDMDHENMFWYRQDPGLGLRLIYFSYDVKMKEKGDIPEGYSVSREKKERFSLILESASTNQTSMYLCASRGTAIYEQYFGPGTRLTVT.

This chain connects TRBV28 to TRBJ1-2, with a weak D call TRBD1 (5 bases). Trimming cost V 5 bases and J 0 bases, with 13 bases left between them. The CDR3 is 15 residues long. The V gene's germline CDR1 is MDHEN and CDR2 SYDVKM. The CDR3 loop is CASSELPGPNYGYTF. CDR3 DNA sequence: TGTGCCAGCAGTGAATTGCCAGGGCCTAACTATGGCTACACCTTC.